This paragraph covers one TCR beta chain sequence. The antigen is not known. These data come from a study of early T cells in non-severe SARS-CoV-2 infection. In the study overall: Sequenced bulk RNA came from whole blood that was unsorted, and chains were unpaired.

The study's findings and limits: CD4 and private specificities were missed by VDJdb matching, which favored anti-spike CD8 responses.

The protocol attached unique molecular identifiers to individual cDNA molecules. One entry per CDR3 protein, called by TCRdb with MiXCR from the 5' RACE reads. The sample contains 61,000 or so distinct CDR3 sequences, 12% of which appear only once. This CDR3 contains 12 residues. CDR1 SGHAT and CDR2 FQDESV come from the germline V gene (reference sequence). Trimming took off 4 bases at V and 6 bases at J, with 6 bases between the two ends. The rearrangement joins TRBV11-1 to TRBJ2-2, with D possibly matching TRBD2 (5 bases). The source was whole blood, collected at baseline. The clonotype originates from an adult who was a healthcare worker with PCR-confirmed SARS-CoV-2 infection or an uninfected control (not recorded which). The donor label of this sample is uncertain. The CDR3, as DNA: TGTGCCAGCAGCTGGGAGTCCGGGGAGCTGTTTTTT. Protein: CASSWESGELFF.